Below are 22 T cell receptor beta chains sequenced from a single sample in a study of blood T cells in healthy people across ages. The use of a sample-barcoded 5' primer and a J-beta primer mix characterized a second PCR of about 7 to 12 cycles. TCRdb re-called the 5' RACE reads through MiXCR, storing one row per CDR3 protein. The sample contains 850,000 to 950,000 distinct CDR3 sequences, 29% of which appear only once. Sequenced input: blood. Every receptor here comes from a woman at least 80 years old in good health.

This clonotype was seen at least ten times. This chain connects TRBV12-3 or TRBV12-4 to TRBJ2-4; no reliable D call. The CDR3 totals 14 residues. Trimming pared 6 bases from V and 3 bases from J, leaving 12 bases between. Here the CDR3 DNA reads TGTGCCAGCAGAAGTACAGTTATCAAAAACATTCAGTACTTC. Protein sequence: CASRSTVIKNIQYF.

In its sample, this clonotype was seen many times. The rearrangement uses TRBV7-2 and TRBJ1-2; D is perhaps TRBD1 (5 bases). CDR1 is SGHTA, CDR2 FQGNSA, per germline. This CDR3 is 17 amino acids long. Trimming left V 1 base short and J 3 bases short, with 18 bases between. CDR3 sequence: CASSLGPFETEHYGYTF. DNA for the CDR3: TGTGCCAGCAGCTTAGGGCCCTTTGAGACAGAGCACTATGGCTACACCTTC.

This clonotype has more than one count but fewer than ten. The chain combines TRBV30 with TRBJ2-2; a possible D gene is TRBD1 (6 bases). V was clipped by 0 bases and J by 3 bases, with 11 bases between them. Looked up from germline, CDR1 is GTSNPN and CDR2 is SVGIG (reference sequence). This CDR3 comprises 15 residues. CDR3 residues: CAWSVGTLHTGELFF. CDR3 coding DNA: TGTGCCTGGAGTGTAGGGACACTGCACACCGGGGAGCTGTTTTTT.

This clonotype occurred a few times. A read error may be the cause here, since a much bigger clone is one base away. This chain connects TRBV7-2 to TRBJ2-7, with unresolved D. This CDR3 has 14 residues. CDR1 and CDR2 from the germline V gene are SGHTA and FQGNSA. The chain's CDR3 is CASSPDKASCEQYF. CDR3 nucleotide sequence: TGTGCCAGCAGCCCAGACAAAGCGTCCTGCGAGCAGTACTTC.

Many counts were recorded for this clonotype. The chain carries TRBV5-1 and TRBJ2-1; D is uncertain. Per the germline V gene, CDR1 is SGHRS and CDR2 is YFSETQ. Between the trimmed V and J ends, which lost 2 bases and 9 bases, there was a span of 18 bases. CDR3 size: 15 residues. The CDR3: CASSFEAKFYREQFF. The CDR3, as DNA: TGCGCCAGCAGCTTTGAGGCAAAGTTCTATCGTGAGCAGTTCTTC.

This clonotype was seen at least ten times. As DNA, the CDR3 is TGTGCCAGCAGCGTCCTTAGGGAGCAGTACTTC. It is translated as CASSVLREQYF. The J gene is TRBJ2-4, the V gene TRBV6-2 or TRBV6-3; D might be TRBD2 (5 bases). The ends were cut back, 6 bases at V and 13 bases at J, with 13 bases in the middle. Germline assignment: CDR1 MNHEY and CDR2 SVGEGT. The CDR3 is 11 amino acids.

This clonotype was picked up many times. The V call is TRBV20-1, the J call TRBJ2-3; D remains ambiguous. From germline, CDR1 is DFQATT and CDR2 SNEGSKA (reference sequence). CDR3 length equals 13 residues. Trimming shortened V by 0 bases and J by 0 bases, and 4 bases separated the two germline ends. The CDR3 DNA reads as TGCAGTGCTAGAGAGGGTAGCACAGATACGCAGTATTTT. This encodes CSAREGSTDTQYF.

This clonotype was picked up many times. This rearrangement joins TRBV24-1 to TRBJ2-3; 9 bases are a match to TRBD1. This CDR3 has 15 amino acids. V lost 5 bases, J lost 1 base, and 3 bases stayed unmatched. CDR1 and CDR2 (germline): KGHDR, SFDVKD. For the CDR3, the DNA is TGTGCCACCAGTGGTTGGACAGGGGGCACAGATACGCAGTATTTT. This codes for CATSGWTGGTDTQYF.

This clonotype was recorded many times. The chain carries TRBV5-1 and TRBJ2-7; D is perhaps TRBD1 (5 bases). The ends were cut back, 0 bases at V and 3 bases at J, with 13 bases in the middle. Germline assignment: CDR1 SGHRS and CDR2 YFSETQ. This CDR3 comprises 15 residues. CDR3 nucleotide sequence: TGCGCCAGCAGCTTGGCGACAGACATAGTCTACGAGCAGTACTTC. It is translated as CASSLATDIVYEQYF.

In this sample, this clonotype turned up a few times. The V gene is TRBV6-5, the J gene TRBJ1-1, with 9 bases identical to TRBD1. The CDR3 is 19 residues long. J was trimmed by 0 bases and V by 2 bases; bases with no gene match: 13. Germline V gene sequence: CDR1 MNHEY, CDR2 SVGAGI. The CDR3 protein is CASSYRPGTGNYMNTEAFF. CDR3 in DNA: TGTGCCAGCAGTTACCGTCCCGGGACAGGGAATTACATGAACACTGAAGCTTTCTTT.

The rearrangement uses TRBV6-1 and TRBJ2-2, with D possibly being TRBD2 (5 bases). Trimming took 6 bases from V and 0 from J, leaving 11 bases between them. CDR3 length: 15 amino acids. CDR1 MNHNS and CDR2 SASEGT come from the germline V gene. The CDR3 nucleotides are TGTGCCAGCAGGCCCGGGAAGACGAACACCGGGGAGCTGTTTTTT. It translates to CASRPGKTNTGELFF.

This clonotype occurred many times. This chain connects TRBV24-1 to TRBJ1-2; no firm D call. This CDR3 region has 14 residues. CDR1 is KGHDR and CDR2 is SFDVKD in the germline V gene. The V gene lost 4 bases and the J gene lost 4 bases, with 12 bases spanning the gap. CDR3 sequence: CATSDGSGFYGYTF. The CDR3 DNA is TGTGCCACCAGTGACGGGTCAGGTTTCTATGGCTACACCTTC.

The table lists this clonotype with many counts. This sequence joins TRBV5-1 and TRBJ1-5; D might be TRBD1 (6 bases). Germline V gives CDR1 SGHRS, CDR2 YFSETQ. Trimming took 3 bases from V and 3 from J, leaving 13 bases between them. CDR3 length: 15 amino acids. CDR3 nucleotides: TGCGCCAGCAGCTCGGATGGACAGTTCAATCAGCCCCAGCATTTT. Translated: CASSSDGQFNQPQHF.

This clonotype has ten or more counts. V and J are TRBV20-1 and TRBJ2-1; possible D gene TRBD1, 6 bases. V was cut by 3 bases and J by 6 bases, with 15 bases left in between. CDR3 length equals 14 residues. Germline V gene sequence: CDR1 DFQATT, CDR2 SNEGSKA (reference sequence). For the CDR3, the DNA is TGCAGTGCTAGTAGGCAGGGGAATTTCAATGAGCAGTTCTTC. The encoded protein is CSASRQGNFNEQFF.

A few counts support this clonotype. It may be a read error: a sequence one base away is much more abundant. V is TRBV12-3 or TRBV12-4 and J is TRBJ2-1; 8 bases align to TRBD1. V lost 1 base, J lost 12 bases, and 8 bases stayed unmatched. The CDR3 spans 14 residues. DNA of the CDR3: TGTGCCAGCAGTTTAGAGGCAGGGGGCGCCGGGCAGTTCTTC. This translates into CASSLEAGGAGQFF.

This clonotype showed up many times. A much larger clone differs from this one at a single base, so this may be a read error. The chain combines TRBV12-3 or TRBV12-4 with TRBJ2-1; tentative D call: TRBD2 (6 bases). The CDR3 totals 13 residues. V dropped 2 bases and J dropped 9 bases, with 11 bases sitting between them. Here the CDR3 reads CASSLSGRGEQFF. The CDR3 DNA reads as TGTGCCAGCAGTTTATCAGGGCGGGGTGAGCAGTTCTTC.

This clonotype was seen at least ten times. The CDR3 region has the DNA TGTGCCAGCAGTCCGGACGGATATACGCAGTATTTT. Translating it yields CASSPDGYTQYF. The chain carries TRBV5-4 and TRBJ2-3; D is unresolved. Germline CDR1 is SGHNT and CDR2 is YYREEE (reference sequence). CDR3 length: 12 amino acids. V dropped 5 bases and J dropped 7 bases, with 11 bases sitting between them.

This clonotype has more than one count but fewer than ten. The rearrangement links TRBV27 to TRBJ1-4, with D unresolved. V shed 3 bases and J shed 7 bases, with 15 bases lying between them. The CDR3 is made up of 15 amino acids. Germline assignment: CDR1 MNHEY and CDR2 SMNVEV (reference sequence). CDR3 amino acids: CASSLRLGFGEKLFF. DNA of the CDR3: TGTGCCAGCAGTTTGAGGCTGGGATTCGGTGAAAAACTGTTTTTT.

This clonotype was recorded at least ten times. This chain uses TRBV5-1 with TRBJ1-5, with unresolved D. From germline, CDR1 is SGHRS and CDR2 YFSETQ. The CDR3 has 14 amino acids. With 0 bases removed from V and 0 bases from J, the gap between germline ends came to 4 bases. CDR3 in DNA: TGCGCCAGCAGCTTGGGGACTAGCAATCAGCCCCAGCATTTT. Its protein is CASSLGTSNQPQHF.

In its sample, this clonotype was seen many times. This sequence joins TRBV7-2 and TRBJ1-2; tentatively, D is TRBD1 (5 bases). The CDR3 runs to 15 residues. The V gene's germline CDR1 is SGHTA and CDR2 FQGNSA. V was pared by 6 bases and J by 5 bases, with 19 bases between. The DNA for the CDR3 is TGTGCCAGCAGTTTAAGCCCCGGGGCCGGGTATGGCTACACCTTC. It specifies CASSLSPGAGYGYTF.

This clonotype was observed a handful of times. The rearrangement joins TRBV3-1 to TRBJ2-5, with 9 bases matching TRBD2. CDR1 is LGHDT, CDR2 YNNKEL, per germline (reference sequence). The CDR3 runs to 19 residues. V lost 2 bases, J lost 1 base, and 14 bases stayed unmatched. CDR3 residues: CASSQRGAFGLATQETQYF. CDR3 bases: TGTGCCAGCAGCCAAAGAGGTGCGTTTGGACTAGCGACCCAAGAGACCCAGTACTTC.

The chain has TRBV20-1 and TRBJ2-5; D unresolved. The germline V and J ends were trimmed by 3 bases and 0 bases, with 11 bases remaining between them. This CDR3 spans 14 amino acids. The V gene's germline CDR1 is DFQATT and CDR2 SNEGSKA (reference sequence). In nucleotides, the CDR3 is TGCAGTGCTAGTCGGTTTGAATACCAAGAGACCCAGTACTTC. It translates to CSASRFEYQETQYF.